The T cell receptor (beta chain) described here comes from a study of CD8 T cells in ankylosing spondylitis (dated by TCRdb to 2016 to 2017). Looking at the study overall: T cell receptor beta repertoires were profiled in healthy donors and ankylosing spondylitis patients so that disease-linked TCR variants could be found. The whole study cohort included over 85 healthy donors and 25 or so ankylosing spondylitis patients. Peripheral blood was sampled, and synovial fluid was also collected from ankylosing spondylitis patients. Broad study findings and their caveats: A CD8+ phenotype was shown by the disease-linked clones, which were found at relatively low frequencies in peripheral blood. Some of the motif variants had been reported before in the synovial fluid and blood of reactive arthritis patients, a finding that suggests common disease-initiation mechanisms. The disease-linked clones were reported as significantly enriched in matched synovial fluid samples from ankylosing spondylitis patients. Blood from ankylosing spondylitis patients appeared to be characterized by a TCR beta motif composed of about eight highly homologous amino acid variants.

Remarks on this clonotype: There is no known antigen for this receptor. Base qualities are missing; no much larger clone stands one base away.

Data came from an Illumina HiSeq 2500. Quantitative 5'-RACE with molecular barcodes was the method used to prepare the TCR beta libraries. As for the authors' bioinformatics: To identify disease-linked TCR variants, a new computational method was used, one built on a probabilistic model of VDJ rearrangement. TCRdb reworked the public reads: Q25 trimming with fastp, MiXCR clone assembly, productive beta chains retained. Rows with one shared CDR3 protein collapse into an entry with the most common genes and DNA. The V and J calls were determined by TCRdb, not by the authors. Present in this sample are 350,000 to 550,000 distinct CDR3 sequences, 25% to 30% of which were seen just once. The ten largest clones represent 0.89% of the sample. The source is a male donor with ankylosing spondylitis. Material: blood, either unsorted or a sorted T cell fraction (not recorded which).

The DNA sequence is as follows: TGTGCCATCAGAAAAGGACAGCCGCTTTTTCCCTACGAGCAGTACGTC. Its translation is CAIRKGQPLFPYEQYV. The chain employs TRBV10-3 and TRBJ2-7; the D gene is perhaps TRBD1, on 6 matching bases. A distance of 20 bases separates the germline ends of V and J, which lose 6 bases and 2 bases respectively. The CDR3 contains 16 residues, cysteine and valine counted. Only the CDR3 DNA is retained, 48 bases long and in frame from the first base. The germline V gene gives CDR1 as ENHRY and CDR2 as SYGVKD.